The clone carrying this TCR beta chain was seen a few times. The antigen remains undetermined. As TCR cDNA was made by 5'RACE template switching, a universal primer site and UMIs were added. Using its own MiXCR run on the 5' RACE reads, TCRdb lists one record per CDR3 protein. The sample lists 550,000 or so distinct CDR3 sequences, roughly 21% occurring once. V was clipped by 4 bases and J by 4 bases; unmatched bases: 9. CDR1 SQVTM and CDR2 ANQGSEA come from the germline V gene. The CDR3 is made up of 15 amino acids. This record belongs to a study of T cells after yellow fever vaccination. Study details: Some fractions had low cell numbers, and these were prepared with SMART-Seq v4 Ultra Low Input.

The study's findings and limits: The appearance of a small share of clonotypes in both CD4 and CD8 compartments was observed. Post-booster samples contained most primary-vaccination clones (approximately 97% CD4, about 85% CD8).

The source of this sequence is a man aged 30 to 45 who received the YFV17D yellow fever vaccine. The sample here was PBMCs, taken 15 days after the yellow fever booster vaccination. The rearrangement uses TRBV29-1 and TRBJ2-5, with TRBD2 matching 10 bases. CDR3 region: CSVGEIAGGLETQYF. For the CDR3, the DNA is TGCAGCGTTGGAGAAATAGCGGGAGGCTTAGAGACCCAGTACTTC.